A selection of T cell receptor beta chains follows, all from one sample in a study of T cell responses to AZD1222 COVID-19 vaccine. Here immunoSEQ multiplex PCR was the method, and the copy in TCRdb shows in-frame clones only, minus some. The data contain about 120,000 clones, more than 85% of them seen just once; the ten biggest clones take up 2.4%. Sequencing used peripheral blood, obtained on day 0 of AZD1222 vaccination. The receptors originated from an adult in good health. Both conserved end residues are part of each CDR3. The order of the fields is D gene, clone size, V gene, J gene, CDR3 DNA, CDR3 protein. D genes are given only for firm matches. Clone size is not always given. Where it is, it says once, few, many or a class for expanded clones.

>TRBD1|.|TRBV19|TRBJ1-5
TGTGCCAGTAGCTTATTACCCCGGGACAGCCAGGGTCAGCCCCAGCATTTT
CASSLLPRDSQGQPQHF
>TRBD1|.|TRBV18|TRBJ2-3
TGTGCCAGCTCACCTTACACAGGGGAGACGCAGTATTTT
CASSPYTGETQYF
>TRBD2|.|TRBV11-1|TRBJ2-3
TGTGCCAGCAGCCTAAGGACTAGCGGGAGTTCAGATACGCAGTATTTT
CASSLRTSGSSDTQYF
>TRBD1|.|TRBV2|TRBJ1-1
TGTGCCAGCAGTGAACGTACGACAGGGGGCGTCGAAGCTTTCTTT
CASSERTTGGVEAFF
>.|.|TRBV25-1|TRBJ2-7
TGTGCCAGCAGTGAAGACTTGTTCGAGCAGTACTTC
CASSEDLFEQYF
>.|.|TRBV4-1|TRBJ2-7
TGCGCCAGCAGCCAAGGGTGGATGTCTTTCGAGCAGTACTTC
CASSQGWMSFEQYF
>TRBD2|.|TRBV27|TRBJ2-7
TGTGCCAGCACCCCGGGAGGGGTTACTCACGAGCAGTACTTC
CASTPGGVTHEQYF
>.|few|TRBV28|TRBJ1-1
TGTGCCAGCAGGCCGACACGCCTGAGGACTGAAGCTTTCTTT
CASRPTRLRTEAFF
>.|.|TRBV5-1|TRBJ1-2
TGCGCCAGCAGCTTCCCGGGATCCCTCGGCTACACCTTC
CASSFPGSLGYTF
>TRBD1|.|TRBV9|TRBJ2-3
TGTGCCAGCAGCCCCGCCGGACAGGGTGAAAGAAGGTATTTT
CASSPAGQGERRYF
>.|.|TRBV19|TRBJ2-3
TGTGCCAGTAGTCGAGGTCAGGATGGGTCAGATACGCAGTATTTT
CASSRGQDGSDTQYF
>.|.|TRBV15|TRBJ1-1
TGTGCCACCAGCGAAGCGAACACTGAAGCTTTCTTT
CATSEANTEAFF
>TRBD2|.|TRBV7-3|TRBJ2-7
TGTGCCAGCAGCCTAACCGGGGGAGGGCCCTACGAGCAGTACTTC
CASSLTGGGPYEQYF
>.|.|TRBV20-1|TRBJ2-5
TGCAGTTTATACTTAGGGGAGACCCAGTACTTC
CSLYLGETQYF
>.|once|TRBV5-1|TRBJ2-1
TGCGCCAGCAGCCCGTTGGGGCTCTCCTACAATGAGCAGTTCTTC
CASSPLGLSYNEQFF
>.|.|TRBV9|TRBJ2-2
TGTGCCAGCAGCGTAGCGGCGGCCGGGGAGCTGTTTTTT
CASSVAAAGELFF
>.|.|TRBV30|TRBJ1-2
TGTGCCATGGAGGGCGGGACCACTAACTATGGCTACACCTTC
CAMEGGTTNYGYTF
>TRBD1|.|TRBV24-1|TRBJ1-5
TGTGCCACCAGTGATGCTACCGGGACAGGGCCCTATAGCAATCAGCCCCAGCATTTT
CATSDATGTGPYSNQPQHF
>TRBD1|.|TRBV24-1|TRBJ1-5
TGTGCCACCAGCTCGGGACAGTCATTAAATCAGCCCCAGCATTTT
CATSSGQSLNQPQHF
>.|.|TRBV3-1/TRBV3-2|TRBJ1-6
TGTGCCAGCAGCCCCCCGGGACGGATAAATTCACCCCTCCACTTT
CASSPPGRINSPLHF
>.|.|TRBV6-1|TRBJ2-7
TGTGCCAGCAGTGAGGGACGAAGCTCCCGCGCCCTCTACGAGCAGTACTTC
CASSEGRSSRALYEQYF
>.|.|TRBV2|TRBJ1-2
TGTGCCAGCAGTGACTTGGGGGCGAACTATGGCTACACCTTC
CASSDLGANYGYTF
>.|.|TRBV27|TRBJ2-1
TGTGCCAGCAGTTTAAATACTCTTAATGAGCAGTTCTTC
CASSLNTLNEQFF
>TRBD2|.|TRBV6-5|TRBJ2-5
TGTGCCAGCAGTCCCTCTAGCGGAAACGCAGAGACCCAGTACTTC
CASSPSSGNAETQYF
>TRBD2|.|TRBV5-1|TRBJ2-1
TGCGCCAGCGCCGGGACTAGCAGCTACAATGAGCAGTTCTTC
CASAGTSSYNEQFF
>.|.|TRBV2|TRBJ1-1
TGTGCCAGCAGTTTACGGGGGTATACTGAAGCTTTCTTT
CASSLRGYTEAFF
>.|.|TRBV10-3|TRBJ1-3
TGTGCCATCAGGGGATCCTCTGGAAACACCATATATTTT
CAIRGSSGNTIYF
>.|.|TRBV4-2|TRBJ1-6
TGTGCCAGCAGCCAAGATCGGGTCGCGGGGAATAATTCACCCCTCCACTTT
CASSQDRVAGNNSPLHF
>TRBD1|once|TRBV5-4|TRBJ2-7
TGTGCCAGCAGCCCGAGGCCCCCCGGCCAGGGGGATTGGGAGCAGTACTTC
CASSPRPPGQGDWEQYF
>TRBD2|.|TRBV6-6|TRBJ2-1
TGTGCCAGCAGTCGGACGACTAGCGGGAATTCCTACAATGAGCAGTTCTTC
CASSRTTSGNSYNEQFF
>.|.|TRBV6-5|TRBJ1-1
TGTGCCAGCAGTAGAACAGGGCTGAACACTGAAGCTTTCTTT
CASSRTGLNTEAFF
>.|.|TRBV7-3|TRBJ2-7
TGTGCCAGCAGCTTACTGAGGGGTCGGGAGCAGTACTTC
CASSLLRGREQYF
>.|.|TRBV28|TRBJ2-1
TGTGCCAGCAGCTCTCCCGGGACACCATACAATGAGCAGTTCTTC
CASSSPGTPYNEQFF
>.|.|TRBV9|TRBJ1-6
TGTGCCAGTGCGTTTAGGATGGATAATTCACCCCTCCACTTT
CASAFRMDNSPLHF
>.|.|TRBV11-3|TRBJ2-1
TGTGCCAGCAGCCTCGGAAGCTCCTACAATGAGCAGTTCTTC
CASSLGSSYNEQFF
>.|few|TRBV7-9|TRBJ1-1
TGTGCCAGCAGCTTATCGGCGTTGAACACTGAAGCTTTCTTT
CASSLSALNTEAFF
>.|.|TRBV18|TRBJ1-1
TGTGCCAGCTCACCACCAAAGGGAGTGAACACTGAAGCTTTCTTT
CASSPPKGVNTEAFF
>TRBD2|.|TRBV27|TRBJ2-7
TGTGCCAGCAGTTTATTGGCTAGCGGGTACTACGAGCAGTACTTC
CASSLLASGYYEQYF
>.|.|TRBV6-2/TRBV6-3|TRBJ2-1
TGTGCCAGCAGTTACGGGCAGGGATGGGACAATGAGCAGTTCTTC
CASSYGQGWDNEQFF
>.|.|TRBV28|TRBJ1-6
TGTGCCAGCACCCTAACACCAGGTCGTTCACCCCTCCACTTT
CASTLTPGRSPLHF
>.|.|TRBV27|TRBJ2-7
TGTGCCAGCATCACCAAAGGACAGGGGGGTCGGCTAGCGGGAGACGGGCAGTACTTC
CASITKGQGGRLAGDGQYF
>.|.|TRBV9|TRBJ1-1
TGTGCCAGCAGCCCTTCCCACAAGAACACTGAAGCTTTCTTT
CASSPSHKNTEAFF
>TRBD2|.|TRBV19|TRBJ2-1
TGTGCCAGTAGTATTTCCGGGACTAGCGGGAGGGTACGGCACAATGAGCAGTTCTTC
CASSISGTSGRVRHNEQFF
>.|.|TRBV7-9|TRBJ2-6
TGTGCCAGCAGCTTAGCTCGGGCCAACGTCCTGACTTTC
CASSLARANVLTF
>.|.|TRBV5-1|TRBJ1-1
TGCGCCAGCAGCCGATCCGGGGACGCTGAAGCTTTCTTT
CASSRSGDAEAFF
>TRBD1|.|TRBV2|TRBJ1-5
TGTGCCAGCAGTGAAGCCAGGACAGGCCGTGGGCCCCAGCATTTT
CASSEARTGRGPQHF
>.|.|TRBV7-9|TRBJ2-3
TGTGCCAGCAGCTTAGCGAGGGCCAGGGGAACAGATACGCAGTATTTT
CASSLARARGTDTQYF